A selection of T cell receptor beta chains follows, all from one sample in a study of OX40 agonist ivuxolimab in advanced cancers. Libraries were prepared by immunoSEQ multiplex PCR; TCRdb keeps only in-frame clonotypes and omits some of them. Of 68,000 or so clones in the sample, approximately 80% were seen once. The specimen was CD4+ or CD8+ T cells sorted from blood, collected in a trial of the OX40 agonist ivuxolimab. These receptors were obtained from an adult with an advanced solid tumor such as melanoma, head and neck, liver or kidney cancer. The CDR3 runs from the conserved cysteine through the conserved F or W. The order of the fields is J gene, D gene, V gene, clone size, CDR3 length, CDR3 DNA, CDR3 protein. The D gene is left open where the match is weak. Only some rows state a clone size, as once, few, many or a class for expanded clones.

>TRBJ2-4|TRBD1|TRBV27|NA|13
TGTGCCAGCAGACGGACAGGGGAAAACATTCAGTACTTC
CASRRTGENIQYF
>TRBJ2-3|TRBD2|TRBV9|NA|17
TGTGCCAGCAGCGTAGGCGCTAGCGGGGGGAGGGCAGATACGCAGTATTTT
CASSVGASGGRADTQYF
>TRBJ2-7|NA|TRBV13|NA|15
TGTGCCAGCAGGCGAGTGGGGTCAAGCTCCTACGAGCAGTACTTC
CASRRVGSSSYEQYF
>TRBJ2-7|NA|TRBV21-1|NA|11
TGTGCCAGCAGCAGTTATTGCGAGCAGTACTTC
CASSSYCEQYF
>TRBJ1-2|NA|TRBV6-5|once|15
TGTACCAGCAGTCAGAGCGGGGGCTTCGGCTATGGCTACACCTTC
CTSSQSGGFGYGYTF
>TRBJ1-5|TRBD1|TRBV6-1|NA|19
TGTGCCAGCAGTGGGAGCAGACAGGGGGCCCATTATAGCAATCAGCCCCAGCATTTT
CASSGSRQGAHYSNQPQHF
>TRBJ2-7|NA|TRBV6-5|once|13
TGTGCCAGCACTCGACCGGGACTCTACGAGCAGTACTTC
CASTRPGLYEQYF
>TRBJ2-2|TRBD1|TRBV28|NA|16
TGTGCCAGCAGGCCACGACGGACAGGGGACACCGGGGAGCTGTTTTTT
CASRPRRTGDTGELFF
>TRBJ1-2|NA|TRBV28|NA|12
TGTGCCAGCAGGGGACTTAACTATGGCTACACCTTC
CASRGLNYGYTF
>TRBJ2-7|NA|TRBV29-1|NA|12
TGCAGCGTTGTTGCAGGGGGGTACGAGCAGTACTTC
CSVVAGGYEQYF
>TRBJ2-5|TRBD1|TRBV19|NA|15
TGTGCCAGTCTTTTGTTTCCGACAGGGCTGGAGACCCAGTACTTC
CASLLFPTGLETQYF
>TRBJ1-2|NA|TRBV6-6|NA|15
TGTGCCAGCAGTTATTCCGCCTCGGGCACCTATGGCTACACCTTC
CASSYSASGTYGYTF
>TRBJ2-3|NA|TRBV14|NA|16
TGTGCCAGCAGCCAAGGGCGAACGGGGCTCACAGATACGCAGTATTTT
CASSQGRTGLTDTQYF
>TRBJ1-1|TRBD1|TRBV5-4|NA|16
TGTGCCAGCAGACCACTATCCGGGACAGTGAACACTGAAGCTTTCTTT
CASRPLSGTVNTEAFF
>TRBJ2-5|NA|TRBV21-1|NA|18
TGTGCCAGCAGCAAAGAGGACGCTGGGGACGCACCGATTAAGACCCAGTACTTC
CASSKEDAGDAPIKTQYF
>TRBJ2-7|NA|TRBV5-1|NA|11
TGTGCCAGCAGCTATATCTACGAGCAGTACTTC
CASSYIYEQYF
>TRBJ1-2|NA|TRBV27|NA|17
TGTGCCAGCAGTTTATCGGCAGGGAATCGAAAAAGCTATGGCTACACCTTC
CASSLSAGNRKSYGYTF
>TRBJ1-4|TRBD1|TRBV5-1|once|15
TGCGCCAGCAGCTTGGCCGGGACAGTAAATGAAAAACTGTTTTTT
CASSLAGTVNEKLFF
>TRBJ2-7|NA|TRBV6-5|NA|13
TGTGCCAGCAGTTTAGGCAGCTCCTACGAGCAGTACTTC
CASSLGSSYEQYF
>TRBJ2-3|NA|TRBV7-9|NA|14
TGTGCCAGCAGCTTCCGGGACAGCACAGATACGCAGTATTTT
CASSFRDSTDTQYF
>TRBJ1-2|TRBD1|TRBV6-1|once|11
TGTGCCAGCAGTAACACAGGGGTAGTGACCTTC
CASSNTGVVTF
>TRBJ2-4|NA|TRBV2|NA|17
TGTGCCAGCAGGGAGGACGTTGGAAGGGGGGGCAAAAACATTCAGTACTTC
CASREDVGRGGKNIQYF